The T cell receptor beta chain described here comes from a study of cytomegalovirus exposure and HLA in healthy donors. The primer mix had 60 Vbeta and 13 Jbeta primers. Assay used: immunoSEQ multiplex PCR; TCRdb lists only in-frame clones, some missing. The sample lists some 120,000 clones, more than 9% occurring once. This CDR3 comprises 12 residues. Germline CDR1 reads MGHDK; CDR2 reads SYGVNS. V lost 9 bases and J 2 bases, leaving 10 bases between the germline ends. The sequencing sample was made of PBMCs. V usage is TRBV25-1 and J usage is TRBJ1-1; unclear D gene. The clonotype originates from a woman aged 18-29 years in good health and CMV-seropositive. In DNA form, the CDR3 reads TGTGCCAGTAAGGGAGCTAACACTGAAGCTTTCTTT. Amino acids: CASKGANTEAFF.